The source of this T cell receptor (beta chain) is a study of blood T cell repertoires in COVID-19. Study-level background: The United States, Italy and Spain were the sources of the acute and convalescent COVID-19 samples. Sample material is recorded as cDNA or gDNA derived from T cells, B-cell-depleted T cells, or PBMCs.

This clone has just a few counts. V lost 6 bases, J lost 9 bases, and 12 bases lay in between. The germline V gene encodes CDR1 SNHLY and CDR2 FYNNEI. The CDR3 covers 12 residues. Original processing methods: It was from reference gene primer amplification that nucleated cell counts were estimated. Using immunoSEQ multiplex PCR, the repertoire was profiled, and TCRdb retains in-frame clones only, with some absent. For V, J and clone size, that table is used; D and trimming come from the DNA. The table includes fewer than 200,000 clones, just under 85% detected once. This TCR derives from a woman aged 80 or over with COVID-19, enrolled during active disease. Input material: peripheral blood. The chain employs TRBV2 and TRBJ2-4; perhaps TRBD2 as D (5 bases). The CDR3 DNA is TGTGCCAGCAGGAAGGAGGACGTCATTCAGTACTTC. It encodes CASRKEDVIQYF.